This T cell receptor (beta chain) was recorded in a study of beta chain features in type 1 diabetes. As for this clone: Antigen unknown.

General study findings and limits: The naive, central memory and Treg TCRB repertoires looked more alike in patients than they did in healthy donors. Patients with type 1 diabetes showed fewer VDJ junction insertions and more deletions.

Since all of the isolated RNA was reverse transcribed, expressed TCRB transcripts were what got sequenced. The table came from immunoSEQ multiplex PCR; TCRdb's copy has only in-frame clones and leaves some out. The profile shows roughly 60,000 clones, about 55% of them singletons. The CDR3 spans 14 residues. V was cut by 0 bases and J by 4 bases, with 9 bases left in between. Per the germline V gene, CDR1 is MGHRA and CDR2 is YSYEKL. Staining for CD45RO/CCR7/CD25/CD127/CD95/CD27 allowed sorting of CD4+ naive, central memory, regulatory and stem cell-like memory cells. This receptor was identified in a woman aged 18 to 35 in good health. The chain recombines TRBV4-1 with TRBJ1-2; tentatively, D is TRBD1 (5 bases). The material sequenced was Tregs from blood. CDR3 DNA sequence: TGCGCCAGCAGCCAAGATGGAAGGGGCTATGGCTACACCTTC. Translating gives CASSQDGRGYGYTF.